One and the same sample provided the 9 T cell receptor beta chains below, sequenced in a study of Tregs in tolerant kidney transplant recipients. The nonmyeloablative bone marrow transplants came from related graft donors, with transient mixed chimerism. TCRdb keeps only in-frame clones here, not all; method: immunoSEQ multiplex PCR. Recorded here are some 25,000 clones; the top ten clones represent over 4%. The sequenced sample was CD4+ T cells from blood (PBMCs), obtained 6 months after the transplant. Source of these receptors: a human patient who received a combined kidney and bone marrow transplant. Some T cells may arise from the graft donor.

A remark on this clone: The read gets to within 3 residues of the CDR3 end, and the germline J gene fills in the rest. The chain employs TRBV7-9 and TRBJ2-3; TRBD1 agrees at 9 bases. V lost 5 bases, J lost 4 bases, and 7 bases stayed unmatched. Germline-derived CDR1 and CDR2 are SEHNR and FQNEAQ (reference sequence). The CDR3 sequence is 15 residues long. The CDR3 reads CASSATGGWADTQYF. CDR3 DNA (partial): TGTGCCAGCAGCGCCACAGGGGGCTGGGCAGATACG.

Worth noting for this clone: The read ends 3 residues before the CDR3 terminus; that terminus is restored from the germline J gene. The rearrangement links TRBV5-4 to TRBJ1-4; maybe TRBD1 (6 bases). The ends were cut back, 5 bases at V and 7 bases at J, with 15 bases in the middle. The CDR3 totals 14 residues. CDR1 is SGHNT, CDR2 YYREEE, per germline (reference sequence). Here the CDR3 reads CASSSDRLREKLFF. The sequenced part of the CDR3 DNA is TGTGCCAGCAGTTCGGACAGACTTCGTGAAAAA. Combining the CDR3 with reference TRBV5-4 and TRBJ1-4 gives the whole variable domain ETGVTQSPTHLIKTRGQQVTLRCSSQSGHNTVSWYQQALGQGPQFIFQYYREEENGRGNFPPRFSGLQFPNYSSELNVNALELDDSALYLCASSSDRLREKLFFGSGTQLSVL.

With regard to this clone: The read ends 3 residues shy of where the CDR3 ends; the end is completed using the germline J gene. This chain links TRBV5-1 with TRBJ1-1, with a weak D call TRBD1 (5 bases). Trimming cost V 0 bases and J 6 bases, with 12 bases left between them. The CDR3 covers 14 residues. Germline loops: CDR1 SGHRS, CDR2 YFSETQ. CDR3 DNA, as far as it was read: TGCGCCAGCAGCTTGGGTGCGGGGGACCCTGAA. Amino acids: CASSLGAGDPE. In full, the CDR3 reads CASSLGAGDPEAFF.

Notes on this clone: From the germline J gene comes the end of the CDR3, since the read stops 3 residues before it. The chain combines TRBV19 with TRBJ2-7; 8 nucleotides align to TRBD2. The CDR3 has 14 residues. Germline CDR1 LNHDA, CDR2 SQIVND (reference sequence). Unmatched junction bases numbered 7, after V lost 5 bases and J lost 4 bases. The CDR3 protein is CASSVRAGAYEQYF. The covered CDR3 bases are TGTGCCAGTAGTGTCAGAGCGGGAGCGTACGAG.

Points on this clone: Read coverage stops 3 residues before the CDR3 terminus; the germline J gene supplies the remainder. The J gene is TRBJ2-1, the V gene TRBV2; TRBD2 aligns across 8 bases. Germline CDR1 and CDR2: SNHLY and FYNNEI. The CDR3 runs 15 residues. The J segment lost 6 bases and the V segment lost 6 bases, leaving 10 bases of the junction unmatched. The CDR3 loop is CASRKTTGLGNEQFF. The sequenced part of the CDR3 DNA is TGTGCCAGCAGGAAAACTACGGGACTAGGCAATGAG.

Turning to this clone: The DNA ends 3 residues before the CDR3 does, and the rest of the CDR3 is filled in from the germline J gene. The V call is TRBV20-1, the J call TRBJ1-1; a possible D gene is TRBD1 (6 bases). This CDR3 has 15 amino acids. Germline assignment: CDR1 DFQATT and CDR2 SNEGSKA (reference sequence). V lost 6 bases to trimming and J lost 1 base, with 18 bases between them. CDR3 DNA (partial): TGCAGTGCCAACACCGGGACAAACCCGAACACTGAA. This gives the protein CSANTGTNPNTE. The complete CDR3 reads CSANTGTNPNTEAFF.

For this clone: The read ends 3 residues early relative to the CDR3; the germline J gene fills the gap. The chain is built from TRBV23-1 and TRBJ2-1, with 8 positions matching TRBD2. TRBV23-1 is an ORF for which the function is uncertain. The CDR3 has 18 amino acids. Losses at the gene ends were 0 bases for V and 5 bases for J; bases not matched to a gene: 12. The part of the CDR3 DNA that was read is TGCGCCAGCAGTCAATCGTATCGGGGGGGGGTCCAACACAATGAG. It specifies CASSQSYRGGVQHNE. The whole CDR3 reads CASSQSYRGGVQHNEQFF.

Turning to this clone: The read finishes 3 residues shy of the CDR3 end, and the germline J gene is used to complete it. The chain uses TRBV19 and TRBJ1-2; D is possibly TRBD1 (5 bases). The CDR3 consists of 13 residues. V was trimmed by 4 bases and J by 4 bases, leaving 10 bases between them. CDR1 is LNHDA and CDR2 is SQIVND in the germline V gene (reference sequence). The sequenced CDR3 bases are TGTGCCAGTAGTACCCTGCAGGGCTATGGC. Its protein is CASSTLQGYG. The complete CDR3 sequence is CASSTLQGYGYTF.

On this clone: Sequencing ends 3 residues short of the CDR3 end; the germline J gene provides the rest. The chain is built from TRBV2 and TRBJ2-2, with D maybe TRBD2 (7 bases). CDR3 size: 15 residues. The germline CDR1 and CDR2 sequences are SNHLY and FYNNEI. With 6 bases removed from V and 5 bases from J, the gap between germline ends came to 16 bases. CDR3 DNA, as far as it was read: TGTGCCAGCAGCAGACTAGGGGGGGGGACCGGGGAG. This codes for CASSRLGGGTGE. The full CDR3 reads CASSRLGGGTGELFF.